These 31 T cell receptor beta chains share one sample of origin, sequenced in a study of OX40 agonist ivuxolimab in advanced cancers. Assay used: immunoSEQ multiplex PCR; TCRdb lists only in-frame clones, some missing. The sample shows about 55,000 clones, 84% of them seen only once. Sequencing used CD4+ or CD8+ T cells sorted from blood, obtained in a trial of the OX40 agonist ivuxolimab. The receptors derive from an adult with an advanced solid tumor such as melanoma, head and neck, liver or kidney cancer.

This sequence joins TRBV7-9 and TRBJ1-1; 10 bases map to TRBD1. In germline, CDR1 is SEHNR, CDR2 FQNEAQ (reference sequence). CDR3 size: 18 residues. The trim removed 2 bases at V and 1 base at J, leaving 10 bases unmatched. CDR3 nucleotides: TGTGCCAGCAGCTTACTCTCCGACAGGGGGCGATGGAACACTGAAGCTTTCTTT. Protein: CASSLLSDRGRWNTEAFF. The complete variable domain, with remaining parts taken from reference TRBV7-9 and TRBJ1-1, reads DTGVSQNPRHKITKRGQNVTFRCDPISEHNRLYWYRQTLGQGPEFLTYFQNEAQLEKSRLLSDRFSAERPKGSFSTLEIQRTEQGDSAMYLCASSLLSDRGRWNTEAFFGQGTRLTVV.

The genes are TRBV19 and TRBJ2-1, with D possibly TRBD2 on 6 matching bases. Deletions cut 4 bases from V and 2 bases from J, with 12 bases between. The CDR3 runs to 15 residues. CDR1 and CDR2 from the germline V gene are LNHDA and SQIVND (reference sequence). The CDR3 sequence is CASSSSGDTYNEQFF. In DNA form, the CDR3 reads TGTGCCAGTAGTAGTAGCGGAGACACCTACAATGAGCAGTTCTTC.

The chain combines TRBV19 with TRBJ2-3, with 9 bases that match TRBD2. This CDR3 has 15 residues. Germline lookup yields CDR1 LNHDA and CDR2 SQIVND (reference sequence). Unmatched junction bases numbered 13, after V lost 9 bases and J lost 6 bases. The DNA of the CDR3 is TGTGCCAGCGGGCGGACTAGCGCAGAGGTGGATACGCAGTATTTT. Protein product: CASGRTSAEVDTQYF.

The chain is built from TRBV6-1 and TRBJ1-5; D unclear. Germline loops: CDR1 MNHNS, CDR2 SASEGT. The CDR3 sequence is 14 residues long. V lost 4 bases and J 3 bases, leaving 10 bases between the germline ends. CDR3 nucleotide sequence: TGTGCCAGCAGTGTCGGGTCTCCCAATCAGCCCCAGCATTTT. Residues: CASSVGSPNQPQHF.

This chain uses TRBV5-1 with TRBJ2-7; D is unclear. The CDR3 contains 14 residues. Germline V gives CDR1 SGHRS, CDR2 YFSETQ. V was shortened by 4 bases and J by 3 bases, with 14 bases between the two germline ends. This CDR3 reads CASSPQQPYYEQYF. The CDR3 nucleotides read TGCGCCAGCAGCCCCCAGCAACCGTACTACGAGCAGTACTTC.

The rearrangement links TRBV4-2 to TRBJ2-5, with D possibly matching TRBD1 (6 bases). CDR1 and CDR2 from the germline V gene are LGHNA and YNFKEQ. The CDR3 is 17 amino acids. Deletions cut 1 base from V and 2 bases from J, with 17 bases between. CDR3 residues: CASSQGTGTQGQETQYF. DNA for the CDR3: TGTGCCAGCAGCCAAGGAACAGGGACCCAGGGGCAAGAGACCCAGTACTTC.

V gene TRBV5-4 combines with J gene TRBJ2-1, with D possibly matching TRBD1 (5 bases). The CDR3 has 16 amino acids. Germline loops: CDR1 SGHNT, CDR2 YYREEE (reference sequence). With 0 bases removed from V and 6 bases from J, the gap between germline ends came to 16 bases. CDR3 DNA sequence: TGTGCCAGCAGCTTGGCTTGGCAGGGCCCCGGCAATGAGCAGTTCTTC. It yields the protein CASSLAWQGPGNEQFF.

This chain connects TRBV6-5 to TRBJ1-5; no definite D call. The CDR3 covers 13 residues. The germline V gene has CDR1 MNHEY and CDR2 SVGAGI. V was pared by 4 bases and J by 2 bases, with 6 bases between. As DNA, the CDR3 is TGTGCCAGCAGTTCCCAGGGCAATCAGCCCCAGCATTTT. Protein: CASSSQGNQPQHF.

V usage is TRBV7-2 and J usage is TRBJ2-7, with 7 bases fitting TRBD2. The CDR3 has 14 residues. Trimming removed 1 base from V and 7 bases from J; junction bases left unmatched: 7. In germline, CDR1 is SGHTA, CDR2 FQGNSA. The CDR3 DNA is TGTGCCAGCAGCTTAGGAGCGGGAACTGGTGAGCAGTACTTC. The encoded protein is CASSLGAGTGEQYF. Supplemented by reference TRBV7-2 and TRBJ2-7, the full variable domain reads GAGVSQSPSNKVTEKGKDVELRCDPISGHTALYWYRQSLGQGLEFLIYFQGNSAPDKSGLPSDRFSAERTGGSVSTLTIQRTQQEDSAVYLCASSLGAGTGEQYFGPGTRLTVT.

The genes are TRBV7-2 and TRBJ2-1, with 9 positions matching TRBD2. The germline gives CDR1 SGHTA, CDR2 FQGNSA. V lost 3 bases and J lost 6; bases outside the gene matches: 6. This CDR3 has 15 amino acids. In DNA form, the CDR3 reads TGTGCCAGCAGCTTGAGTTTGCGGGGGGGCAATGAGCAGTTCTTC. Amino acids: CASSLSLRGGNEQFF.

The chain joins TRBV28 to TRBJ2-4, with 7 bases that match TRBD1. The V segment lost 5 bases and the J segment 1 base; nucleotides outside the gene matches: 5. Germline CDR1 is MDHEN and CDR2 is SYDVKM. CDR3 size: 15 residues. The CDR3 loop is CASSPTGAAKNIQYF. CDR3 coding DNA: TGTGCCAGCAGTCCTACAGGGGCGGCCAAAAACATTCAGTACTTC.

The chain carries TRBV7-2 and TRBJ1-5; maybe TRBD1 (5 bases). The germline V gene has CDR1 SGHTA and CDR2 FQGNSA. Trimming took off 5 bases at V and 2 bases at J, with 16 bases between the two ends. This CDR3 is 16 amino acids long. In DNA, the CDR3 is TGTGCCAGCAGCCCCTTATCAGGGCAAGGCAATCAGCCCCAGCATTTT. Protein product: CASSPLSGQGNQPQHF.

The rearrangement uses TRBV19 and TRBJ2-5; weak D call: TRBD2 (5 bases). The CDR3 has 12 amino acids. CDR1 and CDR2 from the germline V gene are LNHDA and SQIVND (reference sequence). Trimming stripped 3 bases from V and 11 bases from J, with 13 bases between. CDR3 in amino acids: CASSMVPGVQYF. As DNA, the CDR3 is TGTGCCAGTAGTATGGTCCCCGGGGTACAGTACTTC.

This clone was found a few times. The chain has TRBV7-2 and TRBJ1-6; no clear D gene. This CDR3 region has 15 residues. Per germline, CDR1 SGHTA and CDR2 FQGNSA. Deletions cut 0 bases from V and 7 bases from J, with 10 bases between. CDR3 residues: CASSLAGPPNSPLHF. In nucleotides, the CDR3 is TGTGCCAGCAGCTTAGCTGGGCCCCCAAATTCACCCCTCCACTTT.

The chain links TRBV10-2 to TRBJ2-2; D gene unclear. V was trimmed by 6 bases and J by 1 base, leaving 9 bases between them. Germline CDR1 and CDR2: WSHSY and SAAADI. The CDR3 sequence is 14 residues long. This CDR3 is CASRNNRNTGELFF. The CDR3 coding sequence is TGCGCCAGCAGAAATAACAGGAACACCGGGGAGCTGTTTTTT.

The chain employs TRBV19 and TRBJ1-4, with D perhaps matching TRBD1 (6 bases). The CDR3 has 15 residues. Per the germline V gene, CDR1 is LNHDA and CDR2 is SQIVND (reference sequence). The V gene lost 3 bases and the J gene lost 5 bases, with 13 bases spanning the gap. The DNA of the CDR3 is TGTGCCAGTAGTATCCCGGACAGACTAAATGAAAAACTGTTTTTT. Residues: CASSIPDRLNEKLFF.

The chain is built from TRBV7-2 and TRBJ2-3, with no clear D. The CDR3 runs 16 residues. With 2 bases removed from V and 0 bases from J, the gap between germline ends came to 12 bases. In germline, CDR1 is SGHTA, CDR2 FQGNSA. The CDR3 protein is CASSLRIASSTDTQYF. CDR3 sequence (DNA): TGTGCCAGCAGCTTACGAATCGCTTCTAGCACAGATACGCAGTATTTT.

This chain uses TRBV30 with TRBJ1-5; unclear D gene. The CDR3 runs to 13 residues. CDR1 is GTSNPN, CDR2 SVGIG, per germline (reference sequence). V shed 3 bases and J shed 2 bases, with 8 bases lying between them. CDR3 amino acids: CAWRSGGNQPQHF. The CDR3 bases are TGTGCCTGGAGGTCCGGGGGCAATCAGCCCCAGCATTTT.

The chain joins TRBV6-1 to TRBJ2-1; D tentatively reads TRBD1 or TRBD2 (5 bases each). The CDR3 covers 14 residues. CDR1 and CDR2 from the germline V gene are MNHNS and SASEGT. Trimming cost V 4 bases and J 10 bases, with 17 bases left between them. CDR3 protein: CASSGGASRVEQFF. CDR3 nucleotides: TGTGCCAGCAGTGGAGGGGCTTCGCGAGTCGAGCAGTTCTTC.

This clone was recorded only once. V is TRBV7-9 and J is TRBJ2-5, with D hard to call. Deletions cut 2 bases from V and 5 bases from J, with 12 bases between. The germline V gene encodes CDR1 SEHNR and CDR2 FQNEAQ (reference sequence). The CDR3 consists of 14 residues. CDR3 sequence: CASSLIGPWETQYF. In DNA, the CDR3 is TGTGCCAGCAGCTTAATTGGCCCCTGGGAGACCCAGTACTTC.

The V gene is TRBV13, the J gene TRBJ2-2; unclear D gene. Per the germline V gene, CDR1 is PRHDT and CDR2 is FYEKMQ (reference sequence). Trimming removed 1 base at V and 4 bases at J, with 7 bases between. This CDR3 is 14 amino acids long. The CDR3 sequence is CASSLAGFTGELFF. CDR3 in DNA: TGTGCCAGCAGCTTAGCGGGTTTCACCGGGGAGCTGTTTTTT.

The chain joins TRBV9 to TRBJ2-2; 11 bases align to TRBD2. V was pared by 3 bases and J by 7 bases, with 8 bases of the junction left unmatched. Germline CDR1 and CDR2: SGDLS and YYNGEE. The CDR3 has 16 amino acids. The CDR3 DNA follows: TGTGCCAGCAGCGCCAAGACTAGCGGGACGGTCGGGGAGCTGTTTTTT. It is translated as CASSAKTSGTVGELFF. Full variable domain (missing parts from reference TRBV9 and TRBJ2-2): DSGVTQTPKHLITATGQRVTLRCSPRSGDLSVYWYQQSLDQGLQFLIQYYNGEERAKGNILERFSAQQFPDLHSELNLSSLELGDSALYFCASSAKTSGTVGELFFGEGSRLTVL.

This clone was recorded once. The chain has TRBV5-8 and TRBJ2-3, with D possibly being TRBD2 (6 bases). The CDR3 sequence is 13 residues long. Trimming shortened V by 1 base and J by 3 bases, and 6 bases separated the two germline ends. Germline V gives CDR1 SGHTS, CDR2 YDEGEE. This CDR3 is CASSLRGTDTQYF. CDR3 nucleotide sequence: TGTGCCAGCAGCTTGCGGGGGACAGATACGCAGTATTTT. Together with reference TRBV5-8 and TRBJ2-3, the CDR3 gives the full variable domain: EAGVTQSPTHLIKTRGQQATLRCSPISGHTSVYWYQQALGLGLQFLLWYDEGEERNRGNFPPRFSGRQFPNYSSELNVNALELEDSALYLCASSLRGTDTQYFGPGTRLTVL.

The chain joins TRBV2 to TRBJ2-3; TRBD1 is a possible D gene (6 bases). The length of the CDR3 is 15 residues. Germline values: CDR1 SNHLY, CDR2 FYNNEI. Trimming cost V 0 bases and J 2 bases, with 9 bases left between them. CDR3 DNA: TGTGCCAGCAGTGAAGCGGGACATAACACAGATACGCAGTATTTT. Its protein product is CASSEAGHNTDTQYF.

This clone was seen just once. The chain combines TRBV6-1 with TRBJ2-1; D is unclear. Germline loops: CDR1 MNHNS, CDR2 SASEGT. V lost 2 bases and J lost 4, with 3 bases in between. CDR3 length: 12 residues. CDR3 DNA sequence: TGTGCCAGCAGTGAACGTTACAATGAGCAGTTCTTC. Translated, it gives CASSERYNEQFF.

The chain couples TRBV6-6 to TRBJ2-1; D is ambiguous. The CDR3 totals 11 residues. Trimming shortened V by 7 bases and J by 5 bases, and 6 bases separated the two germline ends. Germline CDR1 is MNHNY and CDR2 is SVGAGI (reference sequence). The CDR3 coding sequence is TGTGCCAGCAAGCTAGACAATGAGCAGTTCTTC. Translated: CASKLDNEQFF.

The chain combines TRBV6-1 with TRBJ2-1; D is perhaps TRBD1 (8 bases). Trimming removed 3 bases at V and 6 bases at J, with 12 bases between. The CDR3 covers 14 residues. Germline V gene sequence: CDR1 MNHNS, CDR2 SASEGT. CDR3: CASSDNRGGNEQFF. Here the CDR3 DNA reads TGTGCCAGCAGTGATAACAGGGGGGGCAATGAGCAGTTCTTC.

This rearrangement joins TRBV29-1 to TRBJ1-6; 9 bases align to TRBD1. V lost 0 bases and J lost 0; bases outside the gene matches: 21. CDR1 is SQVTM, CDR2 ANQGSEA, per germline. This CDR3 is 23 amino acids long. The CDR3: CSVEDPRPKLTGGRSSYNSPLHF. The CDR3 coding sequence is TGCAGCGTTGAAGATCCCCGTCCGAAGTTGACAGGGGGTAGGAGCTCCTATAATTCACCCCTCCACTTT.

This rearrangement joins TRBV7-9 to TRBJ1-2; TRBD1 matches 10 bases. The CDR3 totals 13 residues. Germline V gene lookup returns CDR1 SEHNR and CDR2 FQNEAQ (reference sequence). The V gene end was trimmed by 3 bases and the J gene end by 7 bases; junction bases not matched to a gene: 2. Here the CDR3 reads CASSLTGGFGYTF. The CDR3 nucleotides are TGTGCCAGCAGCTTGACAGGGGGCTTTGGCTACACCTTC.

V usage is TRBV7-6 and J usage is TRBJ2-1; 10 nucleotides match TRBD2. V shed 4 bases and J 4 bases; nucleotides not matched to a gene: 10. Germline V lookup: CDR1 SGHVS, CDR2 FNYEAQ. CDR3 length: 17 residues. CDR3 residues: CASSSPGTSVSYNEQFF. Written as DNA, the CDR3 is TGTGCCAGCAGCTCCCCCGGGACTAGCGTATCGTACAATGAGCAGTTCTTC.

The chain recombines TRBV6-1 with TRBJ2-7, with 9 nucleotides matching TRBD2. Germline CDR1 MNHNS, CDR2 SASEGT. The CDR3 sequence is 16 residues long. With 4 bases clipped from V and 0 bases from J, the junction kept 7 bases outside the gene matches. CDR3 DNA: TGTGCCAGCAGTGGGCCGAGCGGGAGGAGCTCCTACGAGCAGTACTTC. It encodes CASSGPSGRSSYEQYF.